The 30 T cell receptor beta chains in this list originate from one sample, sequenced in a study of cytomegalovirus exposure and HLA in healthy donors. The PCR employed 60 Vbeta primers together with 13 Jbeta primers. Measured with immunoSEQ multiplex PCR; TCRdb has only the in-frame clones, and not every one. The sample carries about 130,000 clones, approximately 74% recorded once. Sequencing input: PBMCs. All receptors come from a male donor in good health and CMV-seronegative.

This clone was picked up one time. The junction departs from germline at one end; a sequencing error may be responsible. This chain links TRBV18 with TRBJ2-7; maybe TRBD1 (5 bases). The CDR3 sequence is 14 residues long. CDR1 is KGHSH, CDR2 LQKENI, per germline. CDR3 region: CASSPQERLQGAVF. CDR3 sequence (DNA): TGTGCCAGCTCACCCCAAGAGAGGTTGCAGGGTGCGGTCTTC. The complete variable domain, with remaining parts taken from reference TRBV18 and TRBJ2-7, reads NAGVMQNPRHLVRRRGQEARLRCSPMKGHSHVYWYRQLPEEGLKFMVYLQKENIIDESGMPKERFSAEFPKEGPSILRIQQVVRGDSAAYFCASSPQERLQGAVFGPGTRLTVT.

A note on this clone: Compared with germline, one end of the junction differs, possibly owing to a read error. The genes are TRBV2 and TRBJ1-4; D is undetermined. Germline loops: CDR1 SNHLY, CDR2 FYNNEI. The CDR3 covers 12 residues. The CDR3 DNA reads TGTGCCAGCAGTGAAGCCAAATGGCGGGCTCGTTTT. This sequence encodes CASSEAKWRARF.

The chain is built from TRBV6-5 and TRBJ1-1; no reliable D call. This CDR3 has 12 residues. V was cut by 6 bases and J by 1 base, with 6 bases left in between. The germline gives CDR1 MNHEY, CDR2 SVGAGI. CDR3 amino acids: CASRNTNTEAFF. CDR3 nucleotides: TGTGCCAGCAGGAACACGAACACTGAAGCTTTCTTT.

The chain links TRBV18 to TRBJ1-2; weak D call: TRBD1 (6 bases). The length of the CDR3 is 15 residues. V was clipped by 1 base and J by 5 bases, with 14 bases between them. The germline CDR1 and CDR2 sequences are KGHSH and LQKENI. The CDR3 nucleotides read TGTGCCAGCTCACCACGGTCAGGGGTTGGTTATGGCTACACCTTC. Amino acids: CASSPRSGVGYGYTF.

This clone was seen only once. The CDR3: CASSLMTGGTEAFF. The CDR3 bases are TGCGCCAGCAGCTTAATGACAGGGGGCACTGAAGCTTTCTTT. The gene calls are TRBV5-1 and TRBJ1-1; 9 bases are shared with TRBD1. The CDR3 is 14 amino acids. J lost 4 bases, V lost 2 bases, and 3 bases had no gene match. CDR1 SGHRS and CDR2 YFSETQ come from the germline V gene.

V is TRBV7-9 and J is TRBJ2-7; 11 bases fit TRBD1. The CDR3 sequence is 18 residues long. J gave up 2 bases and V 4 bases, and 13 bases lay outside the gene matches. CDR1 is SEHNR, CDR2 FQNEAQ, per germline (reference sequence). The CDR3 sequence: CASSSSRDRGSSTYEQYF. In DNA form, the CDR3 reads TGTGCCAGCAGCTCATCCCGGGACAGGGGGTCCTCGACCTACGAGCAGTACTTC.

The V gene is TRBV28, the J gene TRBJ2-1; 9 bases match TRBD1. The CDR3 loop spans 18 amino acids. Germline CDR1 is MDHEN and CDR2 is SYDVKM. The junction had 19 bases not matched to a gene; V was cut back by 6 bases and J by 7 bases. CDR3 nucleotides: TGTGCCAGCAGCCTAATTCCCGGGACAGGGACTGATAGGAATGAGCAGTTCTTC. Translating gives CASSLIPGTGTDRNEQFF.

The rearrangement uses TRBV4-2 and TRBJ2-5, with unresolved D. Judging by the DNA end, TRBJ2-7 fits better; the J call may be wrong. Germline V gives CDR1 LGHNA, CDR2 YNFKEQ. CDR3 length equals 15 residues. Here the CDR3 DNA reads TGTGCCAGCAGCCACTCGACGTCGACGGGTCCCGAGCAGTACTTC. It encodes CASSHSTSTGPEQYF.

This chain connects TRBV5-1 to TRBJ2-5; 10 nucleotides match TRBD2. The junction had 10 bases not matched to a gene; V was cut back by 6 bases and J by 5 bases. This CDR3 is 15 amino acids long. Germline V gene lookup returns CDR1 SGHRS and CDR2 YFSETQ. DNA for the CDR3: TGCGCCAGCAACGACGCTAGCGGGAGTAGCGAGACCCAGTACTTC. It yields the protein CASNDASGSSETQYF.

This clone turned up a few times. The V gene is TRBV19, the J gene TRBJ1-2; 7 bases line up with TRBD1. The germline CDR1 and CDR2 sequences are LNHDA and SQIVND (reference sequence). V lost 7 bases to trimming and J lost 3 bases; unmatched junction nucleotides: 8. The CDR3 loop spans 14 amino acids. The CDR3 reads CASTPGTAYYGYTF. In nucleotides, the CDR3 is TGTGCCAGTACCCCCGGGACAGCGTACTATGGCTACACCTTC.

CDR3 sequence reads: CASSRQGLYEQYF. As DNA, the CDR3 is TGTGCCAGCAGTCGACAGGGTTTATACGAGCAGTACTTC. V and J are TRBV2 and TRBJ2-7, with 7 bases fitting TRBD1. Unmatched junction bases numbered 5, after V lost 5 bases and J lost 4 bases. Germline-derived CDR1 and CDR2 are SNHLY and FYNNEI. The CDR3 spans 13 residues.

The V and J genes are TRBV7-2 and TRBJ1-1; D remains ambiguous. Trimming pared 2 bases from V and 0 bases from J, leaving 7 bases between. Germline V gives CDR1 SGHTA, CDR2 FQGNSA. The CDR3 runs to 14 residues. CDR3 loop: CASSLSSMNTEAFF. Written as DNA, the CDR3 is TGTGCCAGCAGCTTATCGAGCATGAACACTGAAGCTTTCTTT. Filled out from reference TRBV7-2 and TRBJ1-1, the complete variable domain reads GAGVSQSPSNKVTEKGKDVELRCDPISGHTALYWYRQSLGQGLEFLIYFQGNSAPDKSGLPSDRFSAERTGGSVSTLTIQRTQQEDSAVYLCASSLSSMNTEAFFGQGTRLTVV.

The chain combines TRBV6-6 with TRBJ1-2, with TRBD1 matching over 8 bases. The CDR3 contains 14 residues. The germline gives CDR1 MNHNY, CDR2 SVGAGI (reference sequence). V lost 6 bases, J lost 4 bases, and 7 bases stayed unmatched. The DNA for the CDR3 is TGTGCCAGCAGAACCGGACAGGGCAGCTATGGCTACACCTTC. It codes for CASRTGQGSYGYTF.

CDR3 residues: CASSVRAGANTEAFF. The CDR3 DNA is TGTGCCAGCAGCGTACGGGCAGGGGCGAACACTGAAGCTTTCTTT. The chain joins TRBV9 to TRBJ1-1, with D maybe TRBD1 (6 bases). The V end lost 1 base, the J end lost 1 base, and 11 bases lay between the germline ends. CDR1 is SGDLS and CDR2 is YYNGEE in the germline V gene. The CDR3 totals 15 residues.

With respect to this clone: Other nucleotide sequences from this sample produce the same CDR3. The V gene is TRBV28, the J gene TRBJ1-4; the match to TRBD1 covers 12 bases. The V segment lost 3 bases and the J segment 7 bases; nucleotides outside the gene matches: 3. The length of the CDR3 is 15 residues. Germline lookup yields CDR1 MDHEN and CDR2 SYDVKM. The CDR3 region has the DNA TGTGCCAGCAGTTTGTTGGGACAGGGGGCTGAAAAACTGTTTTTT. Translation: CASSLLGQGAEKLFF.

The V call is TRBV7-2, the J call TRBJ2-7; weak D call: TRBD1 (6 bases). This CDR3 region has 14 residues. V lost 6 bases and J 1 base, leaving 13 bases between the germline ends. Germline-derived CDR1 and CDR2 are SGHTA and FQGNSA. CDR3 coding DNA: TGTGCCAGCAGGGAAGGGGGAGTTTCCTACGAGCAGTACTTC. Its protein product is CASREGGVSYEQYF.

The rearrangement uses TRBV13 and TRBJ1-2; 7 bases are shared with TRBD1. Germline lookup yields CDR1 PRHDT and CDR2 FYEKMQ (reference sequence). Germline trimming cut 4 bases from V and 4 bases from J; bases unmatched to any gene: 6. CDR3 length: 14 residues. Here the CDR3 DNA reads TGTGCCAGCAGCTCCGCAGGGGGAATCTATGGCTACACCTTC. Translating gives CASSSAGGIYGYTF.

The chain carries TRBV5-1 and TRBJ2-5; D is uncertain. Germline V gene sequence: CDR1 SGHRS, CDR2 YFSETQ. V was clipped by 3 bases and J by 2 bases, with 11 bases between them. The CDR3 loop spans 14 amino acids. CDR3 coding DNA: TGCGCCAGCAGCTCGTACAGAGTACAAGAGACCCAGTACTTC. Its protein is CASSSYRVQETQYF.

V is TRBV9 and J is TRBJ2-5; TRBD1 is a possible D gene (5 bases). This CDR3 spans 15 amino acids. The germline V gene has CDR1 SGDLS and CDR2 YYNGEE. V lost 4 bases and J lost 5, with 18 bases in between. The CDR3 DNA is TGTGCCAGCAGCCCCCCTGGGCAGGGCGGCGAGACCCAGTACTTC. Translated: CASSPPGQGGETQYF.

The rearrangement uses TRBV11-1 and TRBJ2-1, with 10 nucleotides matching TRBD2. Looked up from germline, CDR1 is SGHAT and CDR2 is FQDESV (reference sequence). With V trimmed by 1 base and J by 6 bases, 6 bases remained unmatched. CDR3 length equals 16 residues. CDR3 sequence (DNA): TGTGCCAGCAGCTTAGTTCGGGGACTAGCGAGCAATGAGCAGTTCTTC. Translated: CASSLVRGLASNEQFF. Full variable domain (remainder filled in from reference TRBV11-1 and TRBJ2-1): EAEVAQSPRYKITEKSQAVAFWCDPISGHATLYWYRQILGQGPELLVQFQDESVVDDSQLPKDRFSAERLKGVDSTLKIQPAELGDSAMYLCASSLVRGLASNEQFFGPGTRLTVL.

This rearrangement joins TRBV7-3 to TRBJ2-7; D possibly corresponds to TRBD2 (6 bases). There are 16 residues in the CDR3. Trimming shortened V by 1 base and J by 5 bases, and 18 bases separated the two germline ends. Looked up from germline, CDR1 is SGHTA and CDR2 is FQGTGA. CDR3 loop: CASSLNPTGEGNEQYF. CDR3 DNA sequence: TGTGCCAGCAGCTTAAATCCAACGGGAGAGGGGAACGAGCAGTACTTC.

The rearrangement uses TRBV7-9 and TRBJ2-1; D uncertain. V lost 7 bases, J lost 0 bases, and 10 bases lay in between. CDR1 is SEHNR and CDR2 is FQNEAQ in the germline V gene (reference sequence). There are 14 residues in the CDR3. The CDR3 coding sequence is TGTGCCAGCACATTCGAGGTCTCCTACAATGAGCAGTTCTTC. It codes for CASTFEVSYNEQFF.

This clone was seen a single time. The genes are TRBV10-1 and TRBJ1-5, with 10 bases identical to TRBD1. There are 20 residues in the CDR3. After removal of 3 bases from V and 4 bases from J, the junction contained 18 bases not matched to a gene. Germline-derived CDR1 and CDR2 are WNHNN and SYGVQD (reference sequence). CDR3 region: CASSEGRGGRDRGRNQPQHF. The CDR3 nucleotides are TGCGCCAGCAGTGAAGGGCGGGGGGGCCGGGACAGGGGTCGGAATCAGCCCCAGCATTTT.

Written as DNA, the CDR3 is TGTGCCAGCAGTTACTCTGGGACAAATGAGCAGTTCTTC. It codes for CASSYSGTNEQFF. V gene TRBV6-5 combines with J gene TRBJ2-1; tentative D call: TRBD1 (6 bases). This CDR3 is 13 amino acids long. The V gene lost 0 bases and the J gene lost 7 bases, with 7 bases spanning the gap. CDR1 and CDR2 (germline): MNHEY, SVGAGI.

The chain couples TRBV2 to TRBJ2-5, with D perhaps TRBD1 (6 bases). The better agreement between TRBJ2-7 and the DNA end casts doubt on the J call. Looked up from germline, CDR1 is SNHLY and CDR2 is FYNNEI. CDR3 length: 12 residues. The CDR3 DNA reads as TGTGCTACACAACACAGGGTCTACGAGCAGTACTTC. It codes for CATQHRVYEQYF.

The chain carries TRBV28 and TRBJ2-2; 7 bases match TRBD1. J lost 4 bases, V lost 2 bases, and 7 bases had no gene match. The germline V gene encodes CDR1 MDHEN and CDR2 SYDVKM. The CDR3 totals 16 residues. The CDR3 protein is CASSLHSSGGTGELFF. CDR3 coding DNA: TGTGCCAGCAGTTTACACTCGTCAGGGGGCACCGGGGAGCTGTTTTTT.

The gene calls are TRBV29-1 and TRBJ1-3; the D is unclear. The germline V gene has CDR1 SQVTM and CDR2 ANQGSEA. This CDR3 contains 13 residues. V shed 2 bases and J shed 4 bases, with 9 bases lying between them. The CDR3 DNA follows: TGCAGCGTTGAAAGAGGTCAGGGAAACACCATATATTTT. This codes for CSVERGQGNTIYF.

This clone was detected only a few times. This chain joins TRBV6-1 and TRBJ2-7; weak D call: TRBD2 (6 bases). There are 17 residues in the CDR3. V was trimmed by 4 bases and J by 0 bases, leaving 19 bases between them. Germline CDR1 and CDR2: MNHNS and SASEGT. The CDR3 reads CASSVQTSPLGSYEQYF. The DNA for the CDR3 is TGTGCCAGCAGTGTTCAGACTAGTCCGTTGGGCTCCTACGAGCAGTACTTC.

This clone was recorded once. The chain has TRBV4-2 and TRBJ2-2; possible D gene TRBD1, 6 bases. Germline V gives CDR1 LGHNA, CDR2 YNFKEQ. The CDR3 extends over 17 amino acids. V was pared by 0 bases and J by 1 base, with 12 bases between. CDR3 loop: CASSQEPPDRNTGELFF. The CDR3 DNA is TGTGCCAGCAGCCAAGAACCTCCGGACAGGAACACCGGGGAGCTGTTTTTT.

The chain recombines TRBV15 with TRBJ2-1, with D unclear. Trimming pared 1 base from V and 4 bases from J, leaving 11 bases between. This CDR3 is built from 15 residues. Germline V gene data show CDR1 as LNHNV and CDR2 as YYDKDF (reference sequence). The chain's CDR3 is CATSRGPENYNEQFF. CDR3 nucleotide sequence: TGTGCCACCAGCAGAGGTCCAGAAAATTACAATGAGCAGTTCTTC.